Listed below are T cell receptor beta chains from one sample, sequenced in a study of long-term antiretroviral therapy in people with HIV. Sequencing was performed with immunoSEQ multiplex PCR; in TCRdb, only in-frame clones are kept and a portion is missing. Of about 32,000 clones listed, 70% to 90% are singletons. Source: unsorted PBMCs, taken 2.2 years after starting antiretroviral therapy. The receptors stem from a man aged 18 to 35 with HIV. Both conserved end residues are part of each CDR3. D genes are given only for firm matches. Clone size is not always given. Where it is, it says once, few, many or a class for expanded clones.

V,D,size,J,CDR3,DNA
TRBV9,NA,NA,TRBJ2-1,CASSVSGSEQFF,TGTGCCAGCAGCGTAAGCGGTAGTGAGCAGTTCTTC
TRBV4-2,NA,NA,TRBJ1-2,CASSQEAGNGYTF,TGTGCCAGCAGCCAAGAAGCTGGGAATGGCTACACCTTC
TRBV28,NA,NA,TRBJ1-2,CASSETGSLYGYTF,TGTGCCAGCAGTGAGACCGGGTCCCTCTATGGCTACACCTTC
TRBV6-1,NA,NA,TRBJ2-3,CASSEALGVGDTQYF,TGTGCCAGCAGTGAAGCTCTTGGCGTTGGGGATACGCAGTATTTT
TRBV28,NA,NA,TRBJ1-1,CASRTLNQGNTEAFF,TGTGCCAGCAGGACCCTTAACCAGGGGAACACTGAAGCTTTCTTT
TRBV7-8,NA,few,TRBJ2-1,CASSLTGTMGHEQFF,TGTGCCAGCAGCCTAACCGGGACAATGGGCCATGAGCAGTTCTTC
TRBV6-4,NA,NA,TRBJ1-5,CASSDPRAGFNNQPQHF,TGTGCCAGCAGTGATCCCCGTGCCGGGTTTAACAATCAGCCCCAGCATTTT
TRBV15,TRBD1,NA,TRBJ1-5,CATSRDLAGGESNQPQHF,TGTGCCACCAGCAGAGATCTCGCAGGGGGCGAGAGCAATCAGCCCCAGCATTTT
TRBV5-1,TRBD2,NA,TRBJ2-7,CASSSGTSFSYEQYF,TGCGCCAGCAGCTCAGGGACTAGCTTCTCCTACGAGCAGTACTTC
TRBV6-5,NA,NA,TRBJ1-5,CASSYLDSASEPQHF,TGTGCCAGCAGTTACCTGGACAGCGCCTCTGAGCCCCAGCATTTT
TRBV10-3,NA,NA,TRBJ2-5,CAISPGTAAETQYF,TGTGCCATCAGCCCCGGGACGGCGGCGGAGACCCAGTACTTC
TRBV5-1,NA,NA,TRBJ1-5,CASTKDGNSNQPQHF,TGCGCCAGCACCAAAGACGGGAATAGCAATCAGCCCCAGCATTTT
TRBV20-1,NA,NA,TRBJ1-4,CSAGSNEKLFF,TGCAGTGCCGGAAGTAATGAAAAACTGTTTTTT
TRBV30,TRBD1,once,TRBJ2-5,CAWSVQTGDKTQYF,TGTGCCTGGAGTGTACAAACAGGGGATAAGACCCAGTACTTC
TRBV4-3,NA,NA,TRBJ2-1,CASSQDQELVWVDEQFF,TGCGCCAGCAGCCAAGACCAGGAGCTAGTGTGGGTGGATGAGCAGTTCTTC
TRBV2,TRBD1,NA,TRBJ2-1,CASSAGTDNNEQFF,TGTGCCAGCAGTGCCGGGACAGATAACAATGAGCAGTTCTTC
TRBV6-6,NA,NA,TRBJ1-5,CASSYYLDSTQPQHF,TGTGCCAGCAGTTATTATTTGGACAGTACTCAGCCCCAGCATTTT
TRBV7-2,NA,NA,TRBJ2-2,CASSPGGNLAGELFF,TGTGCCAGCAGCCCCGGGGGCAACCTCGCCGGGGAGCTGTTTTTT
TRBV29-1,NA,once,TRBJ2-2,CSGYNTGELFF,TGCAGCGGATACAACACCGGGGAGCTGTTTTTT
TRBV6-5,NA,NA,TRBJ2-5,CATAGGRWETQYF,TGTGCCACTGCTGGAGGGCGGTGGGAGACCCAGTACTTC
TRBV4-1,TRBD2,NA,TRBJ2-1,CASSGLAGGSGNEQFF,TGCGCCAGCAGCGGACTAGCGGGAGGTTCGGGGAATGAGCAGTTCTTC
TRBV15,NA,NA,TRBJ1-1,CATSRVWGTEAFF,TGTGCCACCAGCAGGGTATGGGGCACTGAAGCTTTCTTT
TRBV19,TRBD2,medium-sized,TRBJ2-7,CASSIASGDEQYF,TGTGCCAGTAGTATTGCTAGCGGGGACGAGCAGTACTTC
TRBV5-1,TRBD2,NA,TRBJ2-3,CASSPGLAGGSADTQYF,TGCGCCAGCAGCCCGGGACTAGCGGGAGGAAGCGCAGATACGCAGTATTTT
TRBV5-5,TRBD1,NA,TRBJ2-3,CASSLQGATDTQYF,TGTGCCAGCAGCTTGCAGGGGGCCACAGATACGCAGTATTTT
TRBV6-1,NA,NA,TRBJ2-7,CASSEPYEQYF,TGTGCCAGCAGTGAACCCTACGAGCAGTACTTC
TRBV7-3,TRBD1,NA,TRBJ1-2,CASSVTGGAGYGYTF,TGTGCCAGCAGCGTTACAGGGGGCGCGGGCTATGGCTACACCTTC
TRBV7-9,TRBD1,NA,TRBJ2-4,CASSPAGQGWNIQYF,TGTGCCAGCAGCCCCGCCGGACAGGGGTGGAACATTCAGTACTTC
TRBV9,TRBD1,NA,TRBJ2-7,CASSVGQGAYEQYF,TGTGCCAGCAGCGTAGGGCAGGGGGCCTACGAGCAGTACTTC
TRBV5-4,NA,NA,TRBJ1-1,CASSTQGMTEAFF,TGTGCCAGCAGCACACAGGGAATGACTGAAGCTTTCTTT
TRBV7-8,NA,NA,TRBJ2-2,CASGKEGGAPGELFF,TGTGCCAGCGGAAAAGAAGGCGGGGCCCCCGGGGAGCTGTTTTTT
TRBV7-9,TRBD1,NA,TRBJ2-3,CASSTGQGTDTQYF,TGTGCCAGCAGCACGGGACAGGGCACAGATACGCAGTATTTT
TRBV6-1,TRBD1,NA,TRBJ1-2,CASSENAGGPSDYGYTF,TGTGCCAGCAGTGAAAACGCAGGGGGCCCCTCCGACTATGGCTACACCTTC
TRBV5-1,NA,NA,TRBJ1-2,CASSLGLHGTSAGYTF,TGCGCCAGCAGCTTGGGGCTTCACGGGACATCGGCTGGCTACACCTTC
TRBV18,TRBD1,NA,TRBJ2-7,CASSPPGQGIISEQYF,TGTGCCAGCTCACCCCCGGGACAGGGGATTATCAGCGAGCAGTACTTC
TRBV28,NA,NA,TRBJ1-2,CASSLGQGLYYGYTF,TGTGCCAGCAGTTTGGGCCAGGGGCTCTACTATGGCTACACCTTC
TRBV28,TRBD1,NA,TRBJ2-7,CASGLGDRASYEQYF,TGTGCCAGCGGATTGGGAGACAGGGCTTCCTACGAGCAGTACTTC
TRBV7-2,NA,NA,TRBJ2-7,CASSLASLGGASYEQYF,TGTGCCAGCAGCTTAGCGTCGTTGGGGGGCGCGTCCTACGAGCAGTACTTC
TRBV6-4,NA,NA,TRBJ1-1,CASSPGPQGTEAFF,TGTGCCAGCAGTCCGGGACCCCAGGGTACTGAAGCTTTCTTT
TRBV10-1,NA,NA,TRBJ1-5,CAINQPQHF,TGCGCCATCAATCAGCCCCAGCATTTT
TRBV30,NA,NA,TRBJ1-1,CAWSSGRGLNTEAFF,TGTGCCTGGAGTTCGGGCAGAGGTCTGAACACTGAAGCTTTCTTT
TRBV4-2,NA,NA,TRBJ1-5,CASSQGTGPGQPQHF,TGTGCCAGCAGCCAGGGAACAGGGCCTGGTCAGCCCCAGCATTTT
TRBV2,NA,NA,TRBJ2-5,CASVWTQETQYF,TGTGCCAGTGTTTGGACCCAAGAGACCCAGTACTTC
TRBV5-1,NA,NA,TRBJ1-2,CASSLGQTGTYGYTF,TGCGCCAGCAGCTTGGGTCAAACCGGGACCTATGGCTACACCTTC
TRBV27,NA,NA,TRBJ2-7,CASSLNSYEQYF,TGTGCCAGCAGTCTCAACTCCTACGAGCAGTACTTC
TRBV6-1,NA,NA,TRBJ1-2,CASSLLPGASDGYTF,TGTGCCAGCAGCCTCCTCCCGGGGGCGTCAGATGGCTACACCTTC
TRBV13,TRBD1,NA,TRBJ2-3,CASSSTGQGIIDTQYF,TGTGCCAGCAGCTCGACGGGACAGGGAATTATCGATACGCAGTATTTT
TRBV28,TRBD1,few,TRBJ1-3,CASSLSGGGNTIYF,TGTGCCAGCAGTTTATCAGGGGGCGGAAACACCATATATTTT
TRBV5-4,TRBD2,NA,TRBJ2-1,CASSLGGASGFNEQFF,TGTGCCAGCAGCTTGGGCGGGGCTAGCGGGTTCAATGAGCAGTTCTTC
TRBV7-9,NA,NA,TRBJ2-7,CASSSPLSYEQYF,TGTGCCAGCAGCTCCCCCCTCTCCTACGAGCAGTACTTC
TRBV28,TRBD2,NA,TRBJ2-1,CASRISGRDSEQFF,TGTGCCAGCAGAATTAGCGGGAGGGACAGTGAGCAGTTCTTC
TRBV19,TRBD1,NA,TRBJ1-2,CASSWDQSGTGRGYTF,TGTGCCAGTAGTTGGGACCAATCCGGGACAGGACGCGGCTACACCTTC
TRBV5-8,NA,NA,TRBJ2-6,CASSSPWAGANVLTF,TGTGCCAGCAGCTCCCCCTGGGCTGGGGCCAACGTCCTGACTTTC
TRBV4-3,NA,NA,TRBJ1-2,CASSQDEGANYGYTF,TGCGCCAGCAGCCAAGATGAGGGAGCTAACTATGGCTACACCTTC
TRBV19,NA,large,TRBJ2-1,CASTMGGGSYNEQFF,TGTGCCAGTACCATGGGTGGGGGTTCCTACAATGAGCAGTTCTTC